A single sample is the source of the 14 T cell receptor beta chains below, sequenced in a study of memory CD4+ T cells and cytomegalovirus serostatus. Profiled with immunoSEQ multiplex PCR; TCRdb holds only in-frame clones, not every one. The sample has 35,000 to 45,000 clones, about four fifths seen once. Single viable CD3+CD4+CD8-CD45RO+ cells were sorted as the memory CD4+ T cells. The material sequenced was memory CD4+ T cells from blood. The receptors come from an adult in good health and CMV-seronegative.

This CDR3 is CASSPLSRVPNEKLFF. The CDR3 DNA is TGTGCCAGCTCACCATTAAGTCGGGTACCTAATGAAAAACTGTTTTTT. The chain combines TRBV18 with TRBJ1-4, with D uncertain. Germline V lookup: CDR1 KGHSH, CDR2 LQKENI. The germline V and J ends were trimmed by 2 bases and 3 bases, with 13 bases remaining between them. CDR3 size: 16 residues.

This chain joins TRBV2 and TRBJ1-5; D is possibly TRBD1 (5 bases). Trimming stripped 8 bases from V and 6 bases from J, with 14 bases between. Looked up from germline, CDR1 is SNHLY and CDR2 is FYNNEI. CDR3 size: 13 residues. The CDR3 reads CASLRGLTQPQHF. The CDR3 nucleotides are TGTGCCAGCCTCCGGGGGTTGACTCAGCCCCAGCATTTT.

Here the CDR3 reads CASSPYSGVESGELFF. The CDR3 coding sequence is TGTGCCAGCAGCCCCTACTCAGGGGTAGAGTCCGGGGAGCTGTTTTTT. The chain joins TRBV5-8 to TRBJ2-2, with TRBD1 as a possible D gene (6 bases). V lost 4 bases and J 6 bases, leaving 19 bases between the germline ends. The CDR3 sequence is 16 residues long. Germline V gene lookup returns CDR1 SGHTS and CDR2 YDEGEE.

J is TRBJ2-7 and V is TRBV5-1; D perhaps matches TRBD2 (6 bases). This CDR3 contains 15 residues. The V end lost 0 bases, the J end lost 9 bases, and 19 bases lay between the germline ends. CDR1 is SGHRS, CDR2 YFSETQ, per germline. The CDR3 reads CASSLGVAGISVQYF. DNA of the CDR3: TGCGCCAGCAGCTTGGGAGTTGCGGGGATTTCTGTGCAGTACTTC.

This clone was found a few times. This chain joins TRBV30 and TRBJ1-1; 8 nucleotides agree with TRBD1. V dropped 0 bases and J dropped 7; count of bases not matched to a gene: 4. The CDR3 has 13 residues. Looked up from germline, CDR1 is GTSNPN and CDR2 is SVGIG (reference sequence). The CDR3 DNA reads as TGTGCCTGGAGTGTACAGGGGGGTTTTGAAGCTTTCTTT. Its translation is CAWSVQGGFEAFF.

The sample holds one count of this clone. V and J are TRBV14 and TRBJ1-2, with 9 nucleotides matching TRBD1. The CDR3 is made up of 13 amino acids. Germline CDR1 SGHDN, CDR2 FVKESK. The junction had 10 bases not matched to a gene; V was cut back by 4 bases and J by 13 bases. The CDR3 nucleotides read TGTGCCAGCAGCCGCGGGACAGGGAGGTATATCACCTTC. It yields the protein CASSRGTGRYITF.

The chain recombines TRBV5-1 with TRBJ2-2; either TRBD1 or TRBD2 may supply D (5 bases each). This CDR3 comprises 15 residues. The germline V gene has CDR1 SGHRS and CDR2 YFSETQ. The V gene lost 4 bases and the J gene lost 7 bases, with 17 bases spanning the gap. CDR3 coding DNA: TGCGCCAGCAGCCCTACCTCGGGACCTGGCGGGGAGCTGTTTTTT. Its translation: CASSPTSGPGGELFF.

The chain couples TRBV7-2 to TRBJ2-7; D perhaps matches TRBD2 (6 bases). The germline V gene has CDR1 SGHTA and CDR2 FQGNSA. Deletions cut 5 bases from V and 1 base from J, with 15 bases between. This CDR3 has 15 residues. This CDR3 reads CASSERGGISYEQYF. CDR3 bases: TGTGCCAGCAGCGAAAGGGGCGGGATTTCCTACGAGCAGTACTTC.

The chain couples TRBV10-3 to TRBJ2-3; TRBD1 agrees at 10 bases. Germline CDR1 and CDR2: ENHRY and SYGVKD. V trimming: 3 bases; J trimming: 0 bases; junction bases outside the gene matches: 9. The CDR3 is made up of 18 amino acids. The CDR3 here is CAISERGTGVTSTDTQYF. The CDR3 DNA sequence: TGTGCCATCAGTGAACGCGGGACAGGGGTTACTAGCACAGATACGCAGTATTTT.

The chain links TRBV5-1 to TRBJ1-3; TRBD1 agrees at 8 bases. The junction had 5 bases not matched to a gene; V was cut back by 0 bases and J by 0 bases. The germline V gene encodes CDR1 SGHRS and CDR2 YFSETQ. The CDR3 loop spans 17 amino acids. The CDR3 DNA sequence: TGCGCCAGCAGCTTGGAGGCAGGGGGCCTCTCTGGAAACACCATATATTTT. Protein: CASSLEAGGLSGNTIYF.

CDR3 residues: CASSSTTSGRPDTQYF. CDR3 sequence (DNA): TGTGCCAGCAGCTCTACGACTAGCGGGCGGCCAGATACGCAGTATTTT. The gene calls are TRBV5-6 and TRBJ2-3; 10 bases map to TRBD2. The ends lost 3 bases at V and 4 bases at J; junction bases unmatched: 8. This CDR3 contains 16 residues. Germline V gene lookup returns CDR1 SGHDT and CDR2 YYEEEE.

The V and J genes are TRBV10-3 and TRBJ1-5; 7 bases are a match to TRBD1. CDR1 and CDR2 from the germline V gene are ENHRY and SYGVKD. This CDR3 contains 17 residues. J lost 4 bases, V lost 1 base, and 10 bases had no gene match. The CDR3 nucleotides read TGTGCCATCAGTGAGTACGGACAGGCCGTTCAGAATCAGCCCCAGCATTTT. Protein sequence: CAISEYGQAVQNQPQHF.

This clone came up once. This rearrangement joins TRBV7-8 to TRBJ2-1; perhaps TRBD2 as D (6 bases). From germline, CDR1 is SGHVS and CDR2 FQNEAQ. The germline V and J ends were trimmed by 1 base and 10 bases, with 11 bases remaining between them. The CDR3 is made up of 13 amino acids. CDR3 DNA sequence: TGTGCCAGCAGCTTAGGCCCGGAGGGGGAGCAGTTCTTC. As protein: CASSLGPEGEQFF.

The chain uses TRBV7-2 and TRBJ1-2; D is uncertain. The CDR3 has 12 amino acids. Germline V gene data show CDR1 as SGHTA and CDR2 as FQGNSA. The V end lost 5 bases, the J end lost 7 bases, and 11 bases lay between the germline ends. CDR3 protein: CASSPQTVGYTF. In nucleotides, the CDR3 is TGTGCCAGCAGCCCCCAAACGGTTGGCTACACCTTC.